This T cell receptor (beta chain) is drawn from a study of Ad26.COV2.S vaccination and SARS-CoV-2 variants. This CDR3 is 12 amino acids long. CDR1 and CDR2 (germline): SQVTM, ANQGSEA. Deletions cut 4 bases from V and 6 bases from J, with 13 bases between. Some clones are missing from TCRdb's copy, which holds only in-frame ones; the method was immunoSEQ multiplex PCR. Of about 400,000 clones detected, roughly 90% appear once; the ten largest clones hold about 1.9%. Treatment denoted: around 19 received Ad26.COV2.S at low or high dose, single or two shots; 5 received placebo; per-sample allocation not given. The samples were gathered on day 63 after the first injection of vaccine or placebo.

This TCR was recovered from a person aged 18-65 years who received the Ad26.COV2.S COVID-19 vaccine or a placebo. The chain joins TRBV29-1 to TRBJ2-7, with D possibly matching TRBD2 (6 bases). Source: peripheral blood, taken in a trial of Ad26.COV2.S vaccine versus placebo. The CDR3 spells CSVGEVQGEQYF. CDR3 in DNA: TGCAGCGTTGGGGAGGTGCAGGGCGAGCAGTACTTC.